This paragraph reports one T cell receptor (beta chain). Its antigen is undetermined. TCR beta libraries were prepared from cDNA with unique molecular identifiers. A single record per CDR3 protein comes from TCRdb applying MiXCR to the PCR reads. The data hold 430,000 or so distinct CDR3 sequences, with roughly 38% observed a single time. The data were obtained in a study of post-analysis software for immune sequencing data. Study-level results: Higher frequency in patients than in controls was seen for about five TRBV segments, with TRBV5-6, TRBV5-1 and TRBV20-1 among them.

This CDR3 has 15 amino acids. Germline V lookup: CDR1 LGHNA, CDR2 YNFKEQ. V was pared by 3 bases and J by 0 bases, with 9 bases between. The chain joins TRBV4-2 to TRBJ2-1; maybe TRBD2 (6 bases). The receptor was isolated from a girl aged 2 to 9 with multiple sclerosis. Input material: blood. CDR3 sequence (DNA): TGTGCCAGCAGCCATGGGGGGAGCTCCTACAATGAGCAGTTCTTC. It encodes CASSHGGSSYNEQFF.